This T cell receptor beta chain is from a study of cytomegalovirus exposure and HLA in healthy donors. The length of the CDR3 is 16 residues. Trimming took 5 bases from V and 5 from J; bases not matched to a gene: 11. CDR1 MNHEY and CDR2 SMNVEV come from the germline V gene (reference sequence). Profiled with immunoSEQ multiplex PCR; TCRdb holds only in-frame clones, not every one. The sample consists of 65,000 to 90,000 clones, approximately 95% of them appearing once. The sequenced material came from PBMCs. The sequence was collected from a young man in good health and CMV-seronegative. The chain has TRBV27 and TRBJ2-1; 8 bases are shared with TRBD1. CDR3 DNA sequence: TGTGCCAGCAGTCCTTGGGGACAGGCCGTGAACAATGAGCAGTTCTTC. It encodes CASSPWGQAVNNEQFF.